This T cell receptor beta chain was captured in a study of Tregs in tolerant kidney transplant recipients. Study information: The nonmyeloablative bone marrow transplants came from related graft donors, with transient mixed chimerism.

The CDR3 consists of 15 residues. V lost 1 base to trimming and J lost 4 bases; unmatched junction nucleotides: 4. Germline V gives CDR1 SGHTA, CDR2 FQGNSA. Before regulatory T cell sorting, thawed PBMCs rested overnight at 37°C in about 200 IU/ml IL-2. The method was immunoSEQ multiplex PCR; TCRdb's version includes in-frame clones alone and lacks a portion of them. Among 60,000 to 75,000 clones listed, roughly 85% were seen once. Sequenced here: Tregs from blood, sampled before the transplant. The chain is built from TRBV7-2 and TRBJ1-5; 7 nucleotides agree with TRBD1. The sequence was obtained from a human donor who received a combined kidney and bone marrow transplant. DNA for the CDR3: TGTGCCAGCAGCTTAGTGGGCAGGGGGAATCAGCCCCAGCATTTT. The encoded protein is CASSLVGRGNQPQHF.